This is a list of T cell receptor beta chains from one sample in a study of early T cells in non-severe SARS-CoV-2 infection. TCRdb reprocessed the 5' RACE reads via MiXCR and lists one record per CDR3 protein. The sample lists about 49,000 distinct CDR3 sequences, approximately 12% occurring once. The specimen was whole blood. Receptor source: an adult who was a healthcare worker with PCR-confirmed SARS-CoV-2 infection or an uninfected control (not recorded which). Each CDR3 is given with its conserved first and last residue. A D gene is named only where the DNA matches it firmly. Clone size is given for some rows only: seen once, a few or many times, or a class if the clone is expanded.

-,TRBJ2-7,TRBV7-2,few,TGTGCCAGCAGCCGGACCCGGACCTCCCCCGAGCAGTACTTC,CASSRTRTSPEQYF
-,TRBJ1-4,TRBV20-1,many,TGCAGTGCCACTTCGACACGGGGTAATGAAAAACTGTTTTTT,CSATSTRGNEKLFF
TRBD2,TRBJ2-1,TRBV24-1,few,TGTGCCACCAGTGTCACTAGCGATTACAATGAGCAGTTCTTC,CATSVTSDYNEQFF
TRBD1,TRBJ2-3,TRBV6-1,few,TGTGCCAGCAGCAGCCGGGACAGGGGAAACGGGGATACGCAGTATTTT,CASSSRDRGNGDTQYF
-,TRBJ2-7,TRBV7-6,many,TGTGCCAGCAGCTTAGGCGGGCCGACCTACGAGCAGTACTTC,CASSLGGPTYEQYF
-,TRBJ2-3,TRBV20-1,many,TGCAGTGCTAGAGGTTACAGGAGAGACACAGATACGCAGTATTTT,CSARGYRRDTDTQYF
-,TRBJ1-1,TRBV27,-,TGTGCCAGCAGAGATGTCACTGAAGCTTTCTTT,CASRDVTEAFF
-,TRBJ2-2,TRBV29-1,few,TGCAGCGTTGGGTACAGGCAGGAGAACACCGGGGAGCTGTTTTTT,CSVGYRQENTGELFF
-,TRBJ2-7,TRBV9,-,TGTGCCAGCAGCAAGGCGGGGTGGGACTCCTACGAGCAGTACTTC,CASSKAGWDSYEQYF
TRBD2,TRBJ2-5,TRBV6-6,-,TGTGCCAGCAGTTCCGGGGGGGCAGGGAGAAAAGAGACCCAGTACTTC,CASSSGGAGRKETQYF
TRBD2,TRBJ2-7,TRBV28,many,TGTGCCAGCTTGGCTAGCGGGGCACCCTACGAGCAGTACTTC,CASLASGAPYEQYF
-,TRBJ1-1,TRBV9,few,TGTGCCAGCAGCGTAGTTGGCGCATATGGCACTGAAGCTTTCTTT,CASSVVGAYGTEAFF
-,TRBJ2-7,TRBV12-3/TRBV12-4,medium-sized,TGTGCCAGCAGTTTCAGGAAGGGCTCCTACGAGCAGTACTTC,CASSFRKGSYEQYF
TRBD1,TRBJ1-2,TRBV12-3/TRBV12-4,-,TGTGCCAGCAGTGTCACCGGACAGGGCCCCTATGGCTACACCTTC,CASSVTGQGPYGYTF
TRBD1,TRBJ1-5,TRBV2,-,TGTGCCAGCAGAGGGACAGGGAGTCAGCCCCAGCATTTT,CASRGTGSQPQHF
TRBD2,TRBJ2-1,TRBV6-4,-,TGTGCCAGCAGTGAACTGGGGGGGTCCTACAATGAGCAGTTCTTC,CASSELGGSYNEQFF
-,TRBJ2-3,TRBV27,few,TGTGCCAGCAGTTTAAAGATGTTAGCGGTCGCCACAGATACGCAGTATTTT,CASSLKMLAVATDTQYF
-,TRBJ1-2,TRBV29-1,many,TGCAGCGTTGTGACGATTTCTAACTATGGCTACACCTTC,CSVVTISNYGYTF
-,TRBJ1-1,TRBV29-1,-,TGCAGCGGAGTCGGCACTGAAGCTTTCTTT,CSGVGTEAFF
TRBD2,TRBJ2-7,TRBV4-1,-,TGCGCCAGCAGCCAAGCGGCGGGGAGGGGCTACGAGCAGTACTTC,CASSQAAGRGYEQYF
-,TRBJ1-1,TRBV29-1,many,TGCAGCGTTGAACCGGGCTTGGGCACTGAAGCTTTCTTT,CSVEPGLGTEAFF
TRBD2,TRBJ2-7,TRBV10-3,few,TGTGCCATCAGGGACTTTAGCGGGAGGGCCCACAGCTCCTACGAGCAGTACTTC,CAIRDFSGRAHSSYEQYF
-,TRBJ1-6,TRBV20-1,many,TGCAGTGCTAGGACTCGGGGGAGTTCACCCCTCCACTTT,CSARTRGSSPLHF
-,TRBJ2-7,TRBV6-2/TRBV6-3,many,TGTGCCAGCAGTGCCAGGGGTCCCTACGAGCAGTACTTC,CASSARGPYEQYF
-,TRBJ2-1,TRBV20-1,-,TGCAGTGCTAGAGATATCGACACGGCAGGGAACTCCTACAATGAGCAGTTCTTC,CSARDIDTAGNSYNEQFF
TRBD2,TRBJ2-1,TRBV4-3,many,TGCGCCAGCAGCCGGGGGAGTGGTACTAGCGGGAGTTTTAAGTTCTTC,CASSRGSGTSGSFKFF
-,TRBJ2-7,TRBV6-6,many,TGTGCCAGCAGCCGCAAGGGGGGACAGAACTACGAGCAGTACTTC,CASSRKGGQNYEQYF
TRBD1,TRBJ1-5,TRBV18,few,TGTGCCAGCTCCGCGCAGGGGGCAAGCAATCAGCCCCAGCATTTT,CASSAQGASNQPQHF
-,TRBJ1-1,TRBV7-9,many,TGTGCCAGCAGCGAGACTGTGAACACTGAAGCTTTCTTT,CASSETVNTEAFF
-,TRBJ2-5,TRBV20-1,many,TGCAGTGCCACTCCCGTGATTCTAGGCCAAGAGACCCAGTACTTC,CSATPVILGQETQYF
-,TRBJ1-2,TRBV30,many,TGTGCCTGGAGCTTCTCCTCCAGGGGCGAAGGCTACACCTTC,CAWSFSSRGEGYTF
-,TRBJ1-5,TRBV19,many,TGTGCCAGCCAACAGGGCCAGCGGAGCAATCAGCCCCAGCATTTT,CASQQGQRSNQPQHF
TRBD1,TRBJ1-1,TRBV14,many,TGTGCCAGCAGCCGAGACAGACAGGGGGGTATGACTGAAGCTTTCTTT,CASSRDRQGGMTEAFF
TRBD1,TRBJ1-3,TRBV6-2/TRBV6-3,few,TGTGCCAGCAGCCGCACAGGGGTCGACTCTGGAAACACCATATATTTT,CASSRTGVDSGNTIYF
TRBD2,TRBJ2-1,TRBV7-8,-,TGTGCCAGCAGCTCCCACCCGCAGACTAGCGGTAGCTCCTACAATGAGCAGTTCTTC,CASSSHPQTSGSSYNEQFF
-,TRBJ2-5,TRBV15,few,TGTGCCACCAGCCAGTCAGAGACCCAGTACTTC,CATSQSETQYF
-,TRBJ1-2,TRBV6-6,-,TGTGCCAGCAGTTACTCGCCACATCACTATGGCTACACCTTC,CASSYSPHHYGYTF
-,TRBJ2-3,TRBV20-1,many,TGCAGTACTAGTAGGCGGGGACTCGCCCGGAATACGCAGTATTTT,CSTSRRGLARNTQYF
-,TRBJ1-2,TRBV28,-,TGTGCCAGCAGTTTAGCCCAGGGCCGGCCAAAGTATGGCTACACCTTC,CASSLAQGRPKYGYTF
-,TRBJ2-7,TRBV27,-,TGTGCCAGCAGTTCGCCAGGGGGGACCCTCTCCTACGAGCAGTACTTC,CASSSPGGTLSYEQYF
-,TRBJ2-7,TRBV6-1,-,TGTGCCAGCAGTGACCTCAGAGGCTACGAGCAGTACTTC,CASSDLRGYEQYF
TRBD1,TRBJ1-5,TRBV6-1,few,TGTGCCAGCACAGGGGGGACAATTAGCAATCAGCCCCAGCATTTT,CASTGGTISNQPQHF
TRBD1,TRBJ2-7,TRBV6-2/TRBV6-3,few,TGTGCCAGCAGTTACTCCGGACAGGTGTACGAGCAGTACTTC,CASSYSGQVYEQYF
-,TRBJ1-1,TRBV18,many,TGTGCCAGCTCACCAATCGAGGGTACGACTGAAGCTTTCTTT,CASSPIEGTTEAFF
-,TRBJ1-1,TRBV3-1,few,TGTGCCAGCGGGACCGGCGCTGAAGCTTTCTTT,CASGTGAEAFF
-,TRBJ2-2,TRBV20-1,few,TGCAGTGCTAGAGATGGGGGCCTGAACACCGGGGAGCTGTTTTTT,CSARDGGLNTGELFF
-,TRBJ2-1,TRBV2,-,TGTGCCAGCAGTGAATATCGCAATGAGCAGTTCTTC,CASSEYRNEQFF
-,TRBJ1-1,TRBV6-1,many,TGTGCCAGCAGTGAAGCGTGGGCGAACACTGAAGCTTTCTTT,CASSEAWANTEAFF
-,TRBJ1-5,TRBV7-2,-,TGTGCCAGCAGCACCTCTCAGACATGGGGCAATCAGCCCCAGCATTTT,CASSTSQTWGNQPQHF
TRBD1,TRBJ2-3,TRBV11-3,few,TGTGCCAGCAGCTCGGGACAGGCAAGCGATACGCAGTATTTT,CASSSGQASDTQYF
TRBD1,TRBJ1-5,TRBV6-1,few,TGTGCCAGTGGGGACAGATCCAATCAGCCCCAGCATTTT,CASGDRSNQPQHF
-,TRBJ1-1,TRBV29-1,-,TGCAGCGTTGAAGATCAATGGTCGGGAGAAGCTTTCTTT,CSVEDQWSGEAFF
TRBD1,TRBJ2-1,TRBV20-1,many,TGCAGTGCTAGCAGTCCGGACAGGGGATACAATGAGCAGTTCTTC,CSASSPDRGYNEQFF
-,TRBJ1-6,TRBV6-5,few,TGTGCCAGCGGTCCGGGGAGGGATAATTCACCCCTCCATTTT,CASGPGRDNSPLHF
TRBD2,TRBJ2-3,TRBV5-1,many,TGCGCCAGCAGCTTGGGACTAGCACTAGATACGCAGTATTTT,CASSLGLALDTQYF
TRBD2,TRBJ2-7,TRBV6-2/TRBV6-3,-,TGTGCCAGCAGTCACCGGCCTAGCGGGATCTACGAGCAGTACTTC,CASSHRPSGIYEQYF
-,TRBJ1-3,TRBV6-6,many,TGTGCCAGCAGTTCCGCCGACAGATCTGAAAACACCATATATTTT,CASSSADRSENTIYF
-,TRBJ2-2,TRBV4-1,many,TGCGCCAGCAAAGGGGAGGATTCTTCCGGGGAGCTGTTTTTT,CASKGEDSSGELFF
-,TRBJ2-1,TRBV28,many,TGTGCCAGCACCCTTGGACGTAGGTACAATGAGCAGTTCTTC,CASTLGRRYNEQFF
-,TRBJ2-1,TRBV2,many,TGTGCCAGCAGGACCCAGGATGAGCAGTTCTTC,CASRTQDEQFF